The rows below give T cell receptor beta chains drawn from one sample of a study of blood T cells in healthy people across ages. TCRdb re-called the 5' RACE reads with MiXCR, one entry per CDR3 protein. The profile shows 1.5 million to 2 million distinct CDR3 sequences, roughly 43% of them singletons. Sequencing was carried out using blood. These receptors originate from a human donor in good health. CDR3s include the opening cysteine and the closing phenylalanine or tryptophan.

j_call v_call cdr3_aa
TRBJ2-4 TRBV4-2 CASSQGLVLAKNIQYF
TRBJ2-7 TRBV9 CASSGTAPHEQYF
TRBJ2-7 TRBV12-3/TRBV12-4 CASSSSPWDEQYF
TRBJ1-2 TRBV6-2/TRBV6-3 CASRQGQHYGYTF
TRBJ2-7 TRBV6-1 CASSPGLGGTASSYEQYF
TRBJ1-2 TRBV6-4 CASPGTGKGYTF
TRBJ1-2 TRBV29-1 CSVGGRDYYGYTF
TRBJ2-5 TRBV6-2/TRBV6-3 CASSTGLAGTGTQYF
TRBJ2-3 TRBV25-1 CASGKLALDTQYF
TRBJ1-1 TRBV6-6 CASSYSGLDTEAFF
TRBJ2-3 TRBV20-1 CSARAPIAGDTDTQYF
TRBJ2-7 TRBV29-1 CSVVGQEQYF
TRBJ2-1 TRBV6-5 CASSFRGEYNEQFF
TRBJ1-2 TRBV20-1 CSARDLVDTFYGYTF
TRBJ1-6 TRBV20-1 CSDTRTYNSPLHF
TRBJ2-3 TRBV30 CAWRIYYSTDTQYF
TRBJ2-1 TRBV12-5 CASAPPTGTSGWDEQFF
TRBJ1-5 TRBV15 CATSRDSEVYQPQHF
TRBJ1-5 TRBV5-6 CASSLRQGNGNQPQHF
TRBJ2-1 TRBV5-4 CASSHRDGSSYNEQFF
TRBJ2-5 TRBV3-1 CASSPHMEQETQYF
TRBJ2-1 TRBV11-2 CASSIDSGVSYNEQFF
TRBJ1-2 TRBV4-3 CASSQEYRSHYGYTF
TRBJ1-5 TRBV20-1 CSASRGRGFGQPQHF
TRBJ2-6 TRBV29-1 CSVFLDINSGANVLTF
TRBJ1-6 TRBV28 CASSPRDRLNSPLHF
TRBJ1-4 TRBV5-5 CASSLGGQAEEKLFF
TRBJ2-5 TRBV28 CASSSPRLAGGPGETQYF
TRBJ2-1 TRBV6-1 CASSGSRGVNDEQFF
TRBJ1-5 TRBV15 CATSGGGQGVNQPQHF
. TRBV20-1 CSAPTSGGRYNEQYF
TRBJ2-5 TRBV24-1 CTTSVGIGETQYF
TRBJ2-3 TRBV20-1 CSATSPGLPSPTQYF
TRBJ1-1 TRBV7-6 CASSHLVGQDTEAFF
TRBJ1-6 TRBV15 CATSPTRGQNSPLHF
TRBJ2-3 TRBV7-9 CASSSRVASTDTQYF
TRBJ2-1 TRBV7-2 CASSPRLAGVGMEFF
TRBJ2-1 TRBV20-1 CSAQSGRTYNEQFF
TRBJ2-7 TRBV5-1 CASSLLGQDYEQYF
TRBJ1-2 TRBV20-1 CSARPRTDSNYGYTF
TRBJ2-7 TRBV29-1 CSVSPLGDEQYF
TRBJ2-1 TRBV11-3 CAGGLDNEQFF
TRBJ1-2 TRBV5-1 CASSGGQARGYTF
TRBJ1-1 TRBV20-1 CSARDDRLMNTEAFF
TRBJ2-1 TRBV6-1 CASRFNEQFF
TRBJ2-5 TRBV20-1 CSARDQEVVQGEAQYF
TRBJ2-2 TRBV20-1 CSARSLGGGTWTGELFF
TRBJ1-6 TRBV18 CASSPLTLQGWDSPLHF
TRBJ2-4 TRBV6-5 CASSTPGNIQYF
TRBJ2-1 TRBV5-1 CASSLVTAVYNEQFF
TRBJ2-2 TRBV3-1 CASSSNSGASTTGELFF
TRBJ2-2 TRBV5-5 CASSIKGTGVPGELFF
TRBJ2-5 TRBV12-3/TRBV12-4 CASSLWGGSQETQYF
TRBJ1-6 TRBV5-1 CASSFDSRDSPLHF
TRBJ2-3 TRBV6-2/TRBV6-3 CASIDPLGALLRGTDTQYF